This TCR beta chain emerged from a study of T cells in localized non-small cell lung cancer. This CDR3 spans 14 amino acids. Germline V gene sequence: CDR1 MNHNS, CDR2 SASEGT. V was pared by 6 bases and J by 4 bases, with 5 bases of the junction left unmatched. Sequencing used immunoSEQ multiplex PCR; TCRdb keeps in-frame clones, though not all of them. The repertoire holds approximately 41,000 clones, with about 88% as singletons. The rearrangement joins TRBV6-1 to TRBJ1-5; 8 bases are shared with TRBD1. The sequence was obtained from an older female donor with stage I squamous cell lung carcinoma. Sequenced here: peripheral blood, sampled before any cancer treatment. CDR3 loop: CASSRQGINQPQHF. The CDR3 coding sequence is TGTGCCAGCAGCAGACAGGGGATTAATCAGCCCCAGCATTTT.